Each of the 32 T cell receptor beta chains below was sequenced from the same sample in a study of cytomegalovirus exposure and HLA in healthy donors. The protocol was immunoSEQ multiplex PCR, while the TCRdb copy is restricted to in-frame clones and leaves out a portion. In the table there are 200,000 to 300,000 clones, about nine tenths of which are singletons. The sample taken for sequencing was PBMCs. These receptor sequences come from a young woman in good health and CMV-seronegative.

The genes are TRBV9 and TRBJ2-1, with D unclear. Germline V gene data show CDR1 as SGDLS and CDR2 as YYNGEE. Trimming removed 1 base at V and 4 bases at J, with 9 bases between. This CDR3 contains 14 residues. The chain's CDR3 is CASSVYGGYNEQFF. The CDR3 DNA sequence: TGTGCCAGCAGCGTATATGGCGGTTACAATGAGCAGTTCTTC.

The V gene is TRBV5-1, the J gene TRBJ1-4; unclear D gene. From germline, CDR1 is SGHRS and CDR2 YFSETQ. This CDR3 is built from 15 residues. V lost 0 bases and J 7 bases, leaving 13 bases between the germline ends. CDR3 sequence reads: CASSLAGQSTEKLFF. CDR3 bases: TGCGCCAGCAGCTTGGCAGGCCAGTCGACTGAAAAACTGTTTTTT. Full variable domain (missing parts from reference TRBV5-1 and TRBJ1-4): KAGVTQTPRYLIKTRGQQVTLSCSPISGHRSVSWYQQTPGQGLQFLFEYFSETQRNKGNFPGRFSGRQFSNSRSEMNVSTLELGDSALYLCASSLAGQSTEKLFFGSGTQLSVL.

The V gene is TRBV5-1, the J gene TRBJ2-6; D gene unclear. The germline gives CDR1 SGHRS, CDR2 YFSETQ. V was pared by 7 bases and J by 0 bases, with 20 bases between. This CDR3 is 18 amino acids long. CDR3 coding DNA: TGCGCCAGCTCAGGACGAGGAGACCGCATCTCTGGGGCCAACGTCCTGACTTTC. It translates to CASSGRGDRISGANVLTF.

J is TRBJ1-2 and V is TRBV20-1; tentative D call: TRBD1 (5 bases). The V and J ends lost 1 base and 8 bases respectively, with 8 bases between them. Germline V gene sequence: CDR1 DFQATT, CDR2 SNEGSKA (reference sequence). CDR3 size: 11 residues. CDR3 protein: CSARAGGGYTF. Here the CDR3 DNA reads TGCAGTGCTAGAGCCGGGGGAGGCTACACCTTC.

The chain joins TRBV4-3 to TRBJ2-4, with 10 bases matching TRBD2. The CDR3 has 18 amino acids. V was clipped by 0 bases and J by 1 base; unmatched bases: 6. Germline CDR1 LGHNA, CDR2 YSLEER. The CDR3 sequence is CASSQDLAGVTAKNIQYF. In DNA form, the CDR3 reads TGCGCCAGCAGCCAAGACCTAGCGGGAGTTACCGCCAAAAACATTCAGTACTTC.

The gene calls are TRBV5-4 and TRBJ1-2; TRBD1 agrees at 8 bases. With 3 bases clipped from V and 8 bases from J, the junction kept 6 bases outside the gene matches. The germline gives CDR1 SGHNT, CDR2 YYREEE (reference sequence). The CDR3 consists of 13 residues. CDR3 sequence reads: CASSWTGTEGYTF. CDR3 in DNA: TGTGCCAGCAGCTGGACAGGGACGGAAGGCTACACCTTC.

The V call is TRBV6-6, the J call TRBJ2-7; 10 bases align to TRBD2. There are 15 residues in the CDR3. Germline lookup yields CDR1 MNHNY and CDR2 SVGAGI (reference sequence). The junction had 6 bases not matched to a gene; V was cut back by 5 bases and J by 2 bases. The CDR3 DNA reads TGTGCCAGCAGTCCCCGGACTAGCGGTCCCTACGAGCAGTACTTC. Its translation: CASSPRTSGPYEQYF.

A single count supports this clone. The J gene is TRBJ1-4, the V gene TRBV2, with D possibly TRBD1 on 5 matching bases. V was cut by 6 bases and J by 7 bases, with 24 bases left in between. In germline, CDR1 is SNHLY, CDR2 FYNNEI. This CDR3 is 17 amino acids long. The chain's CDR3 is CASRDQQGIGGGEKLFF. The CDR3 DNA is TGTGCCAGCAGGGACCAGCAGGGAATCGGCGGCGGTGAAAAACTGTTTTTT.

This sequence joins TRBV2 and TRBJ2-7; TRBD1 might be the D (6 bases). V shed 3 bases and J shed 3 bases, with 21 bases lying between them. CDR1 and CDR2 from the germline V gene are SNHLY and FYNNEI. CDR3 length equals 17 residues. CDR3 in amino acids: CASSDHDPRTDIYEQYF. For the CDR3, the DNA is TGTGCCAGCAGTGACCACGACCCCCGGACAGATATCTACGAGCAGTACTTC.

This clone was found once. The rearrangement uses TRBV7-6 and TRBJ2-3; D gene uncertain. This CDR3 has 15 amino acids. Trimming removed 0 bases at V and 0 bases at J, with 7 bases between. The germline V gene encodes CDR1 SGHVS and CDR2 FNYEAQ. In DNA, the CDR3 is TGTGCCAGCAGCTTAGCAGGAGAGAGCACAGATACGCAGTATTTT. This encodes CASSLAGESTDTQYF.

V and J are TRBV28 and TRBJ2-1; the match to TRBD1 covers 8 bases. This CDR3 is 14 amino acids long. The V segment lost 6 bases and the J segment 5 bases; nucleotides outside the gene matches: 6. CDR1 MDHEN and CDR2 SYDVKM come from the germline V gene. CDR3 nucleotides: TGTGCCAGCAGGAAGGGGACAGGTCACAATGAGCAGTTCTTC. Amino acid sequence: CASRKGTGHNEQFF.

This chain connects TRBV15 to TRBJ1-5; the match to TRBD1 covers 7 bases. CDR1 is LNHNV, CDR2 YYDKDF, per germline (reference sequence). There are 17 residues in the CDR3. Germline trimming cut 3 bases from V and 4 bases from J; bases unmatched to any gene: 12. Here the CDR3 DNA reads TGTGCCACCAGCAGGGCCTTCTTCAGGGACAGAAATCAGCCCCAGCATTTT. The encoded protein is CATSRAFFRDRNQPQHF.

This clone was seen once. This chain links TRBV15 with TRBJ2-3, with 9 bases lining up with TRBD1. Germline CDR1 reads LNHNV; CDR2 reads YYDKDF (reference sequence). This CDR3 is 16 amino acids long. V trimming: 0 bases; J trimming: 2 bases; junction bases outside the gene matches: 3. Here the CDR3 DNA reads TGTGCCACCAGCAGAGATCGGGACAGGGTCACAGATACGCAGTATTTT. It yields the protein CATSRDRDRVTDTQYF.

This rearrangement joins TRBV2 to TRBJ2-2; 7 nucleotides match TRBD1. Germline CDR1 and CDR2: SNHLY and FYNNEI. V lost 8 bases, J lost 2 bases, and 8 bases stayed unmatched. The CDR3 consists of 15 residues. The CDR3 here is CASQRQGVNTGELFF. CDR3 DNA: TGTGCCAGCCAGCGACAGGGAGTCAACACCGGGGAGCTGTTTTTT.

The DNA for the CDR3 is TGCAGTGCTAGGTCGGCGGGGTTTCTGTTTTTT. Protein sequence: CSARSAGFLFF. V usage is TRBV20-1 and J usage is TRBJ1-4; D is unclear. The CDR3 is made up of 11 amino acids. Trimming pared 3 bases from V and 14 bases from J, leaving 13 bases between. Germline CDR1 is DFQATT and CDR2 is SNEGSKA (reference sequence).

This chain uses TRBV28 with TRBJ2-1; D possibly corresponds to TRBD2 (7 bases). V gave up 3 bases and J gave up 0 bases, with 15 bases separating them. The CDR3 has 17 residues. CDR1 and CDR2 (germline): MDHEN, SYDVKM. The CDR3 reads CASSFGGAGSSYNEQFF. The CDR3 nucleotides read TGTGCCAGCAGTTTTGGGGGGGCGGGTAGCTCCTACAATGAGCAGTTCTTC.

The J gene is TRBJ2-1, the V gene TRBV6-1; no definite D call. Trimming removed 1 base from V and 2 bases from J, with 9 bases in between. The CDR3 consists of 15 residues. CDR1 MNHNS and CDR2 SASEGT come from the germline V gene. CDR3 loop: CASSEDRSPYNEQFF. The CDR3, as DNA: TGTGCCAGCAGTGAAGATCGGAGCCCCTACAATGAGCAGTTCTTC.

The CDR3 DNA reads as TGTGCCAGCAGTGGAGGGGAGAACACTGAAGCTTTCTTT. It yields the protein CASSGGENTEAFF. The rearrangement links TRBV2 to TRBJ1-1; weak D call: TRBD1 (5 bases). The germline V gene has CDR1 SNHLY and CDR2 FYNNEI. V was shortened by 4 bases and J by 1 base, with 7 bases between the two germline ends. This CDR3 is 13 amino acids long.

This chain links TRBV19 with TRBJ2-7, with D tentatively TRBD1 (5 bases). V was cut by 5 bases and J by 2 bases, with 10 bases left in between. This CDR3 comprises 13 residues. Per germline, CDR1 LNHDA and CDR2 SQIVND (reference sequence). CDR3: CASSPQGAYEQYF. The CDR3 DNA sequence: TGTGCCAGTAGTCCGCAGGGCGCCTACGAGCAGTACTTC.

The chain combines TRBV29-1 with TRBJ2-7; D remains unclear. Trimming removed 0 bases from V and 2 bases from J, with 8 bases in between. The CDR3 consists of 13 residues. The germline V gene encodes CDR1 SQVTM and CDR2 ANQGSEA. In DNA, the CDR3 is TGCAGCGTTGAAGACGGAAACACCTACGAGCAGTACTTC. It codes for CSVEDGNTYEQYF.

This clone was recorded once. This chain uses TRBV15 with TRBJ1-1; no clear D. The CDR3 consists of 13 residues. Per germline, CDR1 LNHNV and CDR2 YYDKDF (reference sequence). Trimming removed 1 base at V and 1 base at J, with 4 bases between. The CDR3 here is CATSRVENTEAFF. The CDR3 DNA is TGTGCCACCAGCAGAGTGGAGAACACTGAAGCTTTCTTT.

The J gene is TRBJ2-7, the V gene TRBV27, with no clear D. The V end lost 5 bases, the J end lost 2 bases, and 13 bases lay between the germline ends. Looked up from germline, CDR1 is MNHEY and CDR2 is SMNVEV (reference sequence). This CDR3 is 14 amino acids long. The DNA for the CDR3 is TGTGCCAGCAGTGCCCTTGGACGGACCTACGAGCAGTACTTC. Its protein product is CASSALGRTYEQYF.

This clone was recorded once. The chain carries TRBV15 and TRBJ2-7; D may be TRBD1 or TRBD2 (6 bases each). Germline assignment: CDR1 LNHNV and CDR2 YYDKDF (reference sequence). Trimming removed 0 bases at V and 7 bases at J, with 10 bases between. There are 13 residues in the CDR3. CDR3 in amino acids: CATSREGGGEQYF. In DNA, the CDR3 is TGTGCCACCAGCAGAGAGGGGGGCGGTGAGCAGTACTTC.

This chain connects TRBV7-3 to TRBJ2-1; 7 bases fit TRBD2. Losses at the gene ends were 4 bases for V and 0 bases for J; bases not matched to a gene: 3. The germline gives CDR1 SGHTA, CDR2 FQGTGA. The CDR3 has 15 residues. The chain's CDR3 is CASSSSGDSYNEQFF. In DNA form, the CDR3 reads TGTGCCAGCAGCTCCAGCGGGGACTCCTACAATGAGCAGTTCTTC.

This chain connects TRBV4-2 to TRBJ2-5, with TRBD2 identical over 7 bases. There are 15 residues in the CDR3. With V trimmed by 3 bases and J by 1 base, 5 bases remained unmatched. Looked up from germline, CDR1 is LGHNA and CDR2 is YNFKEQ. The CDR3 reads CASSHEAGIQETQYF. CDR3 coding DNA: TGTGCCAGCAGCCATGAAGCGGGGATCCAAGAGACCCAGTACTTC.

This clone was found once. Written as DNA, the CDR3 is TGTGCCAGCAGTGAATTGGCGGGAGGAATGTACGAGCAGTACTTC. Protein product: CASSELAGGMYEQYF. This chain connects TRBV2 to TRBJ2-7; 8 bases map to TRBD2. This CDR3 has 15 amino acids. Germline loops: CDR1 SNHLY, CDR2 FYNNEI. V lost 2 bases and J lost 4; bases outside the gene matches: 7.

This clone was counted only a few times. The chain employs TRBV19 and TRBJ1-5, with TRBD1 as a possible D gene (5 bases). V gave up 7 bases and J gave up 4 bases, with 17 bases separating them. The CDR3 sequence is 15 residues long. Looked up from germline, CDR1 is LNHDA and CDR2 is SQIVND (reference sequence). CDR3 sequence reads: CASTLRGTQNQPQHF. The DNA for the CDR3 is TGTGCCAGTACCCTTAGGGGCACCCAGAATCAGCCCCAGCATTTT.

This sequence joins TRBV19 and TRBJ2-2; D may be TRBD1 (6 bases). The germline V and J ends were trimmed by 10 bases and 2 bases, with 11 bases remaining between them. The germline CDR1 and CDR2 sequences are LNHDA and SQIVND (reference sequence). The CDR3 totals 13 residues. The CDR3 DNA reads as TGTGCCATACGACAGGTTAACACCGGGGAGCTGTTTTTT. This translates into CAIRQVNTGELFF.

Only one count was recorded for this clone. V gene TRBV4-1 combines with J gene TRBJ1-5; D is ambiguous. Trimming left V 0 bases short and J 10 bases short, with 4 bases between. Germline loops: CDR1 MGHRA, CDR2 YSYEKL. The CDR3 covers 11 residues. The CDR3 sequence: CASSQDGPQHF. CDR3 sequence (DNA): TGCGCCAGCAGCCAAGATGGCCCCCAGCATTTT.

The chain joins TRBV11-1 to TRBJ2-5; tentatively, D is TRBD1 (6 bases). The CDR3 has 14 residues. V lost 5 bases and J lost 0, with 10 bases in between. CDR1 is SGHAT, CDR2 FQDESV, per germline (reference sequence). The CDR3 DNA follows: TGTGCCAGCAGCCCCGGACAGCACCAAGAGACCCAGTACTTC. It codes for CASSPGQHQETQYF.

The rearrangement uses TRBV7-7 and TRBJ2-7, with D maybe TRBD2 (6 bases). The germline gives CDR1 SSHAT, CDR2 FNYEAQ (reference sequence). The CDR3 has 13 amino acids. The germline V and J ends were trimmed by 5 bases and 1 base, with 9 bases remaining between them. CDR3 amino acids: CASSPGGSYEQYF. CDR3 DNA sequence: TGTGCCAGCAGCCCCGGGGGTTCCTACGAGCAGTACTTC. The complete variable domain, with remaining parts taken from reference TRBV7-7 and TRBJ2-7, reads GAGVSQSPRYKVTKRGQDVTLRCDPISSHATLYWYQQALGQGPEFLTYFNYEAQPDKSGLPSDRFSAERPEGSISTLTIQRTEQRDSAMYRCASSPGGSYEQYFGPGTRLTVT.

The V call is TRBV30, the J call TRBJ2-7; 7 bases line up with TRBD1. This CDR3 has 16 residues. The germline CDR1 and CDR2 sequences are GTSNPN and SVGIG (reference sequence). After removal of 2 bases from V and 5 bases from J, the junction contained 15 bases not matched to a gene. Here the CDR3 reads CAWSFGPRQGDNEQYF. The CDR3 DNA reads TGTGCCTGGAGTTTTGGCCCGCGACAGGGCGACAACGAGCAGTACTTC.